This T cell receptor beta chain was found in a study of beta chain features in type 1 diabetes (dated by TCRdb to the late 2010s). Describing the broader study: Patients and healthy donors did not differ in mean age, gender distribution, total cell number or subset yield. A total of roughly 110 million sorted cells were examined across all samples, and the number of cells per subset was strongly correlated with RNA yield. In the study, recently diagnosed type 1 diabetes patients and matched healthy donors were compared on the TCRB repertoires of their sorted circulating CD4+ T cell subsets. Naive and central memory subsets were obtained from all 30 or so donors, but regulatory and stem cell-like memory subsets were isolated from only 8 patients and roughly eight healthy donors.

Counted from cysteine to phenylalanine, this CDR3 has 12 amino acids. The only DNA kept is the CDR3, 36 bases in frame from the first base. Reading the germline V gene gives CDR1 SGHRS and CDR2 YFSETQ. Between the V and J ends, shortened by 4 bases and 6 bases respectively, the junction contains 10 bases. Study-wide findings and limitations: Type 1 diabetes patients showed a moderate but significant shortening of TCRB CDR3 length in all four CD4+ subsets. Because cDNA was sequenced instead of genomic DNA, activated cells with high expression could be over-represented, although the groups did not differ in activation or CD3 levels. Shorter templates might be favored by PCR, yet because patient and control samples were amplified and corrected together, any such skew would affect both groups equally. Because the HLA sub-analyses included only small numbers of individuals, any influence of HLA type on TCRB rearrangement was left unresolved. Patients with type 1 diabetes made fewer insertions and deleted more nucleotides at VDJ recombination sites, implying thymic rearrangement abnormalities. Naive, central memory and regulatory TCRB repertoires appeared more similar among patients than among healthy donors.

The High Capacity cDNA Reverse Transcription Kit was used to reverse transcribe all of the isolated RNA, meaning that expressed TCRB transcripts were what got sequenced. Naive, central memory and regulatory T cell samples underwent deep immunoSEQ sequencing, averaging around 4 million total reads per sample. Sorted cells were lysed in RLT buffer and RNA was extracted with DNase-treated RNeasy Micro or Mini kits, depending on cell number. Each cell subset was processed separately to prevent cross-contamination, with patient and healthy donor samples processed together. Using the immunoSEQ multiplex PCR, TCRB sequences were amplified from cDNA into 87-bp fragments spanning the CDR3 region. Sequencing of the amplicons was done on the Illumina HiSeq platform. The study's processing was this. Synthetic template baselines were used to correct PCR bias computationally, reads within Hamming distance 2 were collapsed together, and singletons that could not be merged were discarded. Reads were aligned against IMGT so that V, D and J genes, CDR3 length and insertions or deletions at six rearrangement sites could be assigned. Within each subset, clonotype counts were normalized to sorted cell number, after which true diversity and Gini coefficients were computed with the tcR R package. The overlap coefficient, calculated on TCRB nucleotide sequences, was used to measure repertoire sharing. TCRdb obtained this table from immuneACCESS and retained in-frame rearrangements with V and J assigned. These tables miss some clones; where compared with another copy, unresolved V genes account for less than half of the shortfall, and the remainder is unexplained. V and J calls and clone size are copied from that table; D and trimming were computed from the DNA. The sample data list around 160,000 clones, and 8.5% to 10% of these were observed just once. Around 0.7% of the sample comes from the top ten.

The table lists this clone with a few counts. No antigen is known for it. No base-level quality is on record; no much larger clone is a single base apart. Each donor gave one peripheral blood draw, averaging approximately 110 mL, which was collected into heparinised tubes. A BD FACSAria II was used to sort naive, central memory, regulatory and stem cell-like memory CD4+ T cells with a panel that included CD45RO, CCR7, CD25, CD127, CD95 and CD27. Every sorted population had a purity above 95%. PBMCs were isolated right away by Lymphoprep density gradient centrifugation and were stained directly, without culture. To minimize batch effects, samples were stained and sorted in pairs, one healthy donor with one patient per experiment.

The specimen was central memory CD4+ T cells from blood. The receptor was derived from a woman aged 25 to 45 with type 1 diabetes. The sequence is built from TRBV5-1 and TRBJ1-2, and possibly TRBD1, on 5 matching bases. The nucleotides are TGCGCCAGCAGCCCTGGGGGGGATGGCTACACCTTC. This sequence encodes CASSPGGDGYTF.